This T cell receptor beta chain was observed in a study of molecular identifiers for immune sequencing clone quantification. CDR1 is SEHNR and CDR2 is FQNEAQ in the germline V gene (reference sequence). V was cut by 1 base and J by 2 bases, with 8 bases left in between. The CDR3 has 15 residues. TCRdb fed the PCR reads into MiXCR, producing one record per CDR3 protein. The sample has 400,000 to 600,000 distinct CDR3 sequences; roughly 26% are singletons. The rearrangement links TRBV7-9 to TRBJ1-4; D gene ambiguous. This TCR derives from a human donor in good health. Some libraries in this study had Jurkat cell RNA spiked in. The specimen sequenced was naive CD8+ T cells from blood, with Jurkat cell RNA spiked in. The subset here: FACS-sorted CD8+CD4-CCR7+CD45RA+ naive T cells. CDR3 DNA sequence: TGTGCCAGCAGCTTAGTACTGGGGACTAATGAAAAACTGTTTTTT. This sequence encodes CASSLVLGTNEKLFF. Filled out from reference TRBV7-9 and TRBJ1-4, the complete variable domain reads DTGVSQNPRHKITKRGQNVTFRCDPISEHNRLYWYRQTLGQGPEFLTYFQNEAQLEKSRLLSDRFSAERPKGSFSTLEIQRTEQGDSAMYLCASSLVLGTNEKLFFGSGTQLSVL.